The clone carrying this T cell receptor (beta chain) was recorded many times. This sample is drawn from a study of T cells in Graves' hyperthyroidism and ophthalmopathy. Amplified regions were TCR beta CDR3 sequences from RNA transcripts. Primed by the HTBI set, a first-round RT-PCR was run on the TCR CDR3. TCRdb independently ran MiXCR on the multiplex PCR reads; one entry per CDR3 protein. This table has about 840,000 distinct CDR3 sequences, around 38% appearing once. Germline V gene lookup returns CDR1 SQVTM and CDR2 ANQGSEA. CDR3 length equals 11 residues. V lost 6 bases and J 0 bases, leaving 5 bases between the germline ends.

V is TRBV29-1 and J is TRBJ1-1; D gene uncertain. Material for sequencing was blood. The source of this sequence is a man between 18 and 29 years old with Graves' hyperthyroidism. This chain's CDR3 is CSVSMNTEAFF. DNA for the CDR3: TGCAGCGTGTCCATGAACACTGAAGCTTTCTTT.